This T cell receptor beta chain stems from a study of memory CD4+ T cells and cytomegalovirus serostatus. For the study at large: This sample comes from healthy Belgian adults, under 10 CMV seropositive, approximately 25 seronegative.

Germline CDR1 reads SQVTM; CDR2 reads ANQGSEA. CDR3 length: 15 amino acids. The J segment lost 8 bases and the V segment lost 1 base, leaving 12 bases of the junction unmatched. Sequencing was performed with immunoSEQ multiplex PCR; in TCRdb, only in-frame clones are kept and a portion is missing. The top ten clones hold approximately 0.92% of a sample with some 59,000 clones, around 86% of them seen once. Single viable CD3+CD4+CD8-CD45RO+ cells were sorted as the memory CD4+ T cells. This receptor was obtained from an adult in good health and CMV-seronegative. Sequencing was carried out using memory CD4+ T cells from blood. The gene calls are TRBV29-1 and TRBJ2-3; 7 nucleotides line up with TRBD2. The CDR3 nucleotides read TGCAGCGTTGAAGTATGGGGGGACTACGTATCTACGCAGTATTTT. Amino acids: CSVEVWGDYVSTQYF.